This T cell receptor (beta chain) was captured by sequencing in a study of blood T cells in healthy people across ages. The germline V gene encodes CDR1 LNHDA and CDR2 SQIVND (reference sequence). The germline V and J ends were trimmed by 3 bases and 7 bases, with 7 bases remaining between them. The CDR3 is made up of 12 amino acids. With a J-beta primer mix and a sample-barcoded 5' primer, a second PCR ran about 6 to 11 cycles. TCRdb itself ran the 5' RACE reads through MiXCR, one entry per CDR3 protein. Here the sample spans around 990,000 distinct CDR3 sequences, approximately 25% being singletons. Isolated per sample were at least 6 million PBMCs. This sample was also put to use in a study of T cells of mothers and their children. That study reports: The data showed no persistent microchimeric T cell clones.

The chain joins TRBV19 to TRBJ2-1; D remains ambiguous. Sequencing was done on a sample of blood. This clonotype originated in a girl under 10 years old in good health. For the CDR3, the DNA is TGTGCCAGTAGTATCCTGGGGAATGAGCAGTTCTTC. The encoded protein is CASSILGNEQFF. The entire variable domain, with the rest obtained from reference TRBV19 and TRBJ2-1, is as follows: DGGITQSPKYLFRKEGQNVTLSCEQNLNHDAMYWYRQDPGQGLRLIYYSQIVNDFQKGDIAEGYSVSREKKESFPLTVTSAQKNPTAFYLCASSILGNEQFFGPGTRLTVL.